What follows are 26 T cell receptor beta chains derived from one specimen sequenced in a study of vaccination effects on CD4 cells after COVID-19. TCRdb keeps only in-frame clones here, not all; method: immunoSEQ multiplex PCR. The sample contains tens of thousands of clones, approximately 75% of which appear only once. Before sequencing, viral peptide pools were used by the ViraFEST assay to expand antigen-specific CD4+ T cells. Investigators separated out CD4+ T cells once approximately 9 days of culture had passed. Negative nucleocapsid antibody tests before and after vaccination confirmed no previous SARS-CoV-2 infection. These TCRs are of unknown antigen specificity. The sample in question was CD4+ T cells from PBMCs cultured with HCoV-OC43 spike peptides, obtained before COVID-19 vaccination. Subset given: HCoV-OC43 spike overlapping peptide pool stimulation. These receptors were collected from a human donor who received a COVID-19 vaccine.

Only one count was recorded for this clone. The chain combines TRBV18 with TRBJ2-3; the D call may be TRBD1 or TRBD2 (5 bases each). The V end was cut by 2 bases, the J end by 1 base, with 10 bases between. Germline V CDR1 and CDR2: KGHSH, LQKENI. The CDR3 length is 15 residues. The CDR3 coding sequence is TGTGCCAGCTCACCATTGATGGGGGGCACAGATACGCAGTATTTT. It codes for CASSPLMGGTDTQYF.

The chain has TRBV24-1 and TRBJ2-1; D may correspond to TRBD1 or TRBD2 (5 bases each). CDR1 KGHDR and CDR2 SFDVKD come from the germline V gene. Trimming removed 6 bases from V and 6 bases from J, with 17 bases in between. The CDR3 consists of 15 residues. Written as DNA, the CDR3 is TGTGCCACCAGTCGGGGCCGAGAACGGGGCAATGAGCAGTTCTTC. Protein product: CATSRGRERGNEQFF.

The rearrangement uses TRBV28 and TRBJ2-1; 8 nucleotides match TRBD1. Germline V gene lookup returns CDR1 MDHEN and CDR2 SYDVKM. This CDR3 is 17 amino acids long. Trimming removed 8 bases from V and 4 bases from J; junction bases left unmatched: 16. The CDR3 bases are TGTGCCAGCGGTGCAGGGGGCCGAACCAGGGGGTACAATGAGCAGTTCTTC. Amino acid sequence: CASGAGGRTRGYNEQFF. The variable domain in full, completed from reference TRBV28 and TRBJ2-1, reads DVKVTQSSRYLVKRTGEKVFLECVQDMDHENMFWYRQDPGLGLRLIYFSYDVKMKEKGDIPEGYSVSREKKERFSLILESASTNQTSMYLCASGAGGRTRGYNEQFFGPGTRLTVL.

The V and J genes are TRBV7-2 and TRBJ2-7; D might be TRBD2 (5 bases). Germline V gives CDR1 SGHTA, CDR2 FQGNSA. The CDR3 loop spans 15 amino acids. Between the trimmed V and J ends, which lost 1 base and 0 bases, there was a span of 10 bases. The DNA for the CDR3 is TGTGCCAGCAGCTTAGGAAGCGGTAGCTCCTACGAGCAGTACGTC. Translating gives CASSLGSGSSYEQYV.

The gene calls are TRBV11-1 and TRBJ1-1, with 7 bases aligning to TRBD1. The V gene end was trimmed by 5 bases and the J gene end by 10 bases; junction bases not matched to a gene: 7. The CDR3 runs 12 residues. Per germline, CDR1 SGHAT and CDR2 FQDESV (reference sequence). The CDR3 reads CASSGQVDGAFF. Written as DNA, the CDR3 is TGTGCCAGCAGCGGACAGGTAGATGGAGCTTTCTTT. Complete variable domain (other parts from reference TRBV11-1 and TRBJ1-1): EAEVAQSPRYKITEKSQAVAFWCDPISGHATLYWYRQILGQGPELLVQFQDESVVDDSQLPKDRFSAERLKGVDSTLKIQPAELGDSAMYLCASSGQVDGAFFGQGTRLTVV.

V and J are TRBV3-1 (or the pseudogene TRBV3-2) and TRBJ2-1; tentative D call: TRBD2 (7 bases). With 4 bases removed from V and 6 bases from J, the gap between germline ends came to 19 bases. This CDR3 has 16 residues. In germline, CDR1 is LGHDT, CDR2 YNNKEL (reference sequence). CDR3 region: CASSPRGAGESNEQFF. The CDR3 DNA sequence: TGTGCCAGCAGCCCCCGGGGGGCGGGGGAGAGCAATGAGCAGTTCTTC.

This sequence joins TRBV12-5 and TRBJ1-4; D call uncertain. Germline V gene data show CDR1 as LGHNT and CDR2 as FRNRAP. CDR3 size: 15 residues. V lost 5 bases and J lost 8, with 18 bases in between. CDR3 protein: CASGPLSGGWEKLFF. CDR3 coding DNA: TGTGCTAGTGGTCCTCTTTCGGGAGGCTGGGAAAAACTGTTTTTT.

The rearrangement joins TRBV3-1 (or the pseudogene TRBV3-2) to TRBJ2-5; TRBD2 aligns across 11 bases. Germline CDR1 is LGHDT and CDR2 is YNNKEL (reference sequence). V dropped 0 bases and J dropped 5; count of bases not matched to a gene: 11. CDR3 length equals 18 residues. The CDR3 loop is CASSQDRLAGGSGETQYF. CDR3 in DNA: TGTGCCAGCAGCCAAGATCGGCTAGCGGGGGGCAGTGGTGAGACCCAGTACTTC.

This clone showed up just once. The chain has TRBV14 and TRBJ2-3; D might be TRBD1 (6 bases). Germline CDR1 SGHDN, CDR2 FVKESK. V was clipped by 5 bases and J by 6 bases, with 12 bases between them. The CDR3 is 13 amino acids. CDR3 protein: CASSFPGADTQYF. The CDR3 DNA follows: TGTGCCAGCAGCTTCCCAGGGGCTGATACGCAGTATTTT.

This clone was detected only once. The chain recombines TRBV5-1 with TRBJ2-5; 9 bases map to TRBD2. After removal of 4 bases from V and 7 bases from J, the junction contained 11 bases not matched to a gene. The CDR3 totals 15 residues. Germline CDR1 and CDR2: SGHRS and YFSETQ. This CDR3 is CASSPTSGLIRTQYF. The CDR3 DNA follows: TGCGCCAGCAGCCCTACTAGCGGGCTAATTCGGACCCAGTACTTC.

CDR3 bases: TGTGCCAGCAGCTTGGCTGGTAACAGCTATGGCTACACCTTC. This sequence encodes CASSLAGNSYGYTF. This chain connects TRBV5-6 to TRBJ1-2; D is unclear. V shed 0 bases and J shed 4 bases, with 10 bases lying between them. This CDR3 has 14 residues. Looked up from germline, CDR1 is SGHDT and CDR2 is YYEEEE. Variable domain in full (rest from reference TRBV5-6 and TRBJ1-2): DAGVTQSPTHLIKTRGQQVTLRCSPKSGHDTVSWYQQALGQGPQFIFQYYEEEERQRGNFPDRFSGHQFPNYSSELNVNALLLGDSALYLCASSLAGNSYGYTFGSGTRLTVV.

The chain joins TRBV5-8 to TRBJ2-5; 9 positions agree with TRBD1. V was pared by 0 bases and J by 4 bases, with 1 base of the junction left unmatched. The CDR3 totals 14 residues. Per germline, CDR1 SGHTS and CDR2 YDEGEE. DNA for the CDR3: TGTGCCAGCAGCTTGGACAGGGGGCTAGAGACCCAGTACTTC. Amino acids: CASSLDRGLETQYF.

This clone was counted only a few times. The chain has TRBV29-1 and TRBJ1-1; D remains unclear. V gave up 0 bases and J gave up 0 bases, with 8 bases separating them. Per germline, CDR1 SQVTM and CDR2 ANQGSEA. The CDR3 runs 14 residues. Written as DNA, the CDR3 is TGCAGCGTTGAAGACGGGCTTATGAACACTGAAGCTTTCTTT. It yields the protein CSVEDGLMNTEAFF.

The chain employs TRBV30 and TRBJ2-5; tentatively, D is TRBD1 or TRBD2 (5 bases each). Trimming took off 3 bases at V and 7 bases at J, with 18 bases between the two ends. Germline values: CDR1 GTSNPN, CDR2 SVGIG (reference sequence). The CDR3 is made up of 14 amino acids. CDR3 residues: CAWSHLRGAGTQYF. DNA for the CDR3: TGTGCCTGGAGCCACCTACGAGGGGCGGGGACCCAGTACTTC.

J is TRBJ2-5 and V is TRBV2; TRBD2 matches 11 bases. Unmatched junction bases numbered 9, after V lost 5 bases and J lost 4 bases. This CDR3 has 16 residues. The germline gives CDR1 SNHLY, CDR2 FYNNEI. CDR3 nucleotides: TGTGCCAGCAGTCCAAGTAGCGGGGGGGCTCGAGAGACCCAGTACTTC. Its translation: CASSPSSGGARETQYF.

The chain couples TRBV7-2 to TRBJ2-5; D ambiguous. Per germline, CDR1 SGHTA and CDR2 FQGNSA. Trimming shortened V by 3 bases and J by 3 bases, and 2 bases separated the two germline ends. The CDR3 runs 11 residues. DNA of the CDR3: TGTGCCAGCAGCTTTAAAGAGACCCAGTACTTC. This codes for CASSFKETQYF.

The chain is built from TRBV11-3 and TRBJ2-5, with a possible D match to TRBD2 (5 bases). V was cut by 5 bases and J by 4 bases, with 14 bases left in between. Germline V CDR1 and CDR2: SGHNT, YENEEA. The CDR3 is 14 amino acids. CDR3 DNA sequence: TGTGCCAGCAGCCCCTCCGGACTGCGAGAGACCCAGTACTTC. This encodes CASSPSGLRETQYF.

The chain combines TRBV7-9 with TRBJ2-3; 7 bases are shared with TRBD1. The CDR3 is 17 residues long. Germline V lookup: CDR1 SEHNR, CDR2 FQNEAQ (reference sequence). Losses at the gene ends were 0 bases for V and 2 bases for J; bases not matched to a gene: 8. CDR3 nucleotides: TGTGCCAGCAGCTTAGCACCCGGGACAGCCATCACAGATACGCAGTATTTT. Residues: CASSLAPGTAITDTQYF. Full variable domain (rest looked up from reference TRBV7-9 and TRBJ2-3): DTGVSQNPRHKITKRGQNVTFRCDPISEHNRLYWYRQTLGQGPEFLTYFQNEAQLEKSRLLSDRFSAERPKGSFSTLEIQRTEQGDSAMYLCASSLAPGTAITDTQYFGPGTRLTVL.

This clone appeared a few times. The J gene is TRBJ2-5, the V gene TRBV7-9, with a tentative D call TRBD1 (6 bases). V was pared by 1 base and J by 1 base, with 10 bases between. Germline V gene sequence: CDR1 SEHNR, CDR2 FQNEAQ (reference sequence). The CDR3 has 15 residues. CDR3 sequence (DNA): TGTGCCAGCAGCTTAGGGGACATAGGCCAAGAGACCCAGTACTTC. Its translation is CASSLGDIGQETQYF.

The rearrangement links TRBV3-1 (or the pseudogene TRBV3-2) to TRBJ2-7; D is perhaps TRBD2 (6 bases). From germline, CDR1 is LGHDT and CDR2 YNNKEL (reference sequence). The CDR3 is made up of 13 amino acids. Trimming stripped 4 bases from V and 5 bases from J, with 12 bases between. The CDR3 region is CASSRRGGDEQYV. As DNA, the CDR3 is TGTGCCAGCAGCCGACGGGGAGGTGACGAGCAGTACGTC.

The table lists this clone with a few counts. This rearrangement joins TRBV4-1 to TRBJ2-1; the D gene is possibly TRBD1 (6 bases). Germline CDR1 reads MGHRA; CDR2 reads YSYEKL. V was trimmed by 1 base and J by 7 bases, leaving 23 bases between them. The CDR3 loop spans 18 amino acids. The CDR3 reads CASSQVDVRRWGRNEQFF. CDR3 DNA sequence: TGCGCCAGCAGCCAAGTCGACGTTAGACGTTGGGGGCGGAATGAGCAGTTCTTC.

This clone appeared a single time. The chain has TRBV5-8 and TRBJ2-3; 15 nucleotides agree with TRBD2. The V segment lost 4 bases and the J segment 3 bases; nucleotides outside the gene matches: 9. Germline CDR1 and CDR2: SGHTS and YDEGEE. There are 18 residues in the CDR3. The chain's CDR3 is CASSQTGTSGGLTDTQYF. Here the CDR3 DNA reads TGTGCCAGCAGCCAAACCGGGACTAGCGGGGGGTTGACAGATACGCAGTATTTT.

This CDR3 reads CASSLGAGNQETQYF. The CDR3 region has the DNA TGCGCCAGCAGCTTGGGGGCAGGAAACCAAGAGACCCAGTACTTC. The chain is built from TRBV5-1 and TRBJ2-5; D ambiguous. Germline V gene lookup returns CDR1 SGHRS and CDR2 YFSETQ. Between the trimmed V and J ends, which lost 0 bases and 0 bases, there was a span of 9 bases. CDR3 length equals 15 residues.

V and J are TRBV4-3 and TRBJ2-5, with D possibly being TRBD2 (6 bases). CDR1 and CDR2 (germline): LGHNA, YSLEER. There are 16 residues in the CDR3. V was shortened by 0 bases and J by 4 bases, with 15 bases between the two germline ends. CDR3 coding DNA: TGCGCCAGCAGCCAAGACCAAGGAGCGGGCGGAGAGACCCAGTACTTC. Amino acid sequence: CASSQDQGAGGETQYF.

The V call is TRBV18, the J call TRBJ1-2, with a weak D call TRBD1 (6 bases). The CDR3 length is 16 residues. The V gene's germline CDR1 is KGHSH and CDR2 LQKENI. V lost 2 bases, J lost 0 bases, and 13 bases lay in between. CDR3 residues: CASSPALGQTNYGYTF. DNA for the CDR3: TGTGCCAGCTCACCAGCCCTCGGACAGACTAACTATGGCTACACCTTC.

CDR3 sequence: CASSFERGDNSPLHF. CDR3 bases: TGTGCCAGCAGCTTTGAGCGAGGGGACAATTCACCCCTCCACTTT. The chain joins TRBV6-4 to TRBJ1-6; tentatively, D is TRBD1 (5 bases). CDR1 is MRHNA and CDR2 is SNTAGT in the germline V gene. V gave up 6 bases and J gave up 7 bases, with 16 bases separating them. The CDR3 runs to 15 residues.